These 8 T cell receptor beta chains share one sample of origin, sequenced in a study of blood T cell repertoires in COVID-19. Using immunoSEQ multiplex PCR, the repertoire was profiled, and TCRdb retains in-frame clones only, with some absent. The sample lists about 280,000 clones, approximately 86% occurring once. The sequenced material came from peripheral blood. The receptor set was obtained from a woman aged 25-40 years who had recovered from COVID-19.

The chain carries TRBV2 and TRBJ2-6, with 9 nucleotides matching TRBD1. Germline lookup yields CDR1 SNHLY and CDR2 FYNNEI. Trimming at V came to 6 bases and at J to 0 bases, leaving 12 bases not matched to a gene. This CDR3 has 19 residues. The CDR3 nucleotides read TGTGCCAGCAGCAGGGGGACAGGGAGGATTTACTCTGGGGCCAACGTCCTGACTTTC. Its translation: CASSRGTGRIYSGANVLTF. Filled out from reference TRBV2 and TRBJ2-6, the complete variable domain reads EPEVTQTPSHQVTQMGQEVILRCVPISNHLYFYWYRQILGQKVEFLVSFYNNEISEKSEIFDDQFSVERPDGSNFTLKIRSTKLEDSAMYFCASSRGTGRIYSGANVLTFGAGSRLTVL.

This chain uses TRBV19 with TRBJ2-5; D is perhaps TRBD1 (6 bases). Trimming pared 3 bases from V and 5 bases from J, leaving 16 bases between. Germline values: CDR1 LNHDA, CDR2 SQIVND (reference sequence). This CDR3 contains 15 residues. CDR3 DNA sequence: TGTGCCAGTAGTATTTCAGGGGTCGCTGGGGAGACCCAGTACTTC. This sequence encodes CASSISGVAGETQYF.

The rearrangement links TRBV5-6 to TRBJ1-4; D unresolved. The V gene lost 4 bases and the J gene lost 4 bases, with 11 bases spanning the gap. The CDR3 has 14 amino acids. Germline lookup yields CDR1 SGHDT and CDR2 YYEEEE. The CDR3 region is CASSPAGVNEKLFF. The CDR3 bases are TGTGCCAGCAGCCCGGCCGGGGTTAATGAAAAACTGTTTTTT. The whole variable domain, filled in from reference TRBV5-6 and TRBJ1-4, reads DAGVTQSPTHLIKTRGQQVTLRCSPKSGHDTVSWYQQALGQGPQFIFQYYEEEERQRGNFPDRFSGHQFPNYSSELNVNALLLGDSALYLCASSPAGVNEKLFFGSGTQLSVL.

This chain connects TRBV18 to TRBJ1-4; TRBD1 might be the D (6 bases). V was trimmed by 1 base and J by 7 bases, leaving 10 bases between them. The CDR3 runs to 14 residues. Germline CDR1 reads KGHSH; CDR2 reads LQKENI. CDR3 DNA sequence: TGTGCCAGCTCACCACAGGGGGAAGCTGAAAAACTGTTTTTT. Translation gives CASSPQGEAEKLFF.

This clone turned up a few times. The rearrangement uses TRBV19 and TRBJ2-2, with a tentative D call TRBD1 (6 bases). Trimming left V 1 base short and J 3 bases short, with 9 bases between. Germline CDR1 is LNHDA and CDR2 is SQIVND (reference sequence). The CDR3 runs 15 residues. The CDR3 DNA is TGTGCCAGTAGTATAGCAGGGGTCGACACCGGGGAGCTGTTTTTT. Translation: CASSIAGVDTGELFF.

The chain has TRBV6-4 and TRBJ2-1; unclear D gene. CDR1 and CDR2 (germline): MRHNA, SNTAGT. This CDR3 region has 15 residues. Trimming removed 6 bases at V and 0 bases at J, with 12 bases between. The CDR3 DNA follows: TGTGCCAGCAGACCCAGGTATAGCTCCTACAATGAGCAGTTCTTC. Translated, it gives CASRPRYSSYNEQFF.

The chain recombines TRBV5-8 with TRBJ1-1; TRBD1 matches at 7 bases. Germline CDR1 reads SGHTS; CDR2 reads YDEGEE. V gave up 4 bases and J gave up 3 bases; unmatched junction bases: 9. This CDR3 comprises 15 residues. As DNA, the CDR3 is TGTGCCAGCAGCCCACTGACAGGGTATTACACTGAAGCTTTCTTT. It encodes CASSPLTGYYTEAFF.

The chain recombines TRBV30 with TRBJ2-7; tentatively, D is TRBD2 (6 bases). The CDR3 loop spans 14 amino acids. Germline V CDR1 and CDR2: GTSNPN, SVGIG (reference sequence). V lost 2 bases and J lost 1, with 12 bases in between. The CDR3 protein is CAWSIWGDSYEQYF. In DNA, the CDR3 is TGTGCCTGGAGTATATGGGGGGATTCCTACGAGCAGTACTTC. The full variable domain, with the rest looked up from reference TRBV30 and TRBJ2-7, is SQTIHQWPATLVQPVGSPLSLECTVEGTSNPNLYWYRQAAGRGLQLLFYSVGIGQISSEVPQNLSASRPQDRQFILSSKKLLLSDSGFYLCAWSIWGDSYEQYFGPGTRLTVT.